Described below is a single T cell receptor (beta chain) sequence and its context. The CDR3 consists of 15 residues. Germline V gene data show CDR1 as SGHTA and CDR2 as FQGNSA. The ends were cut back, 1 base at V and 2 bases at J, with 11 bases in the middle. The data derive from a study of blood T cell repertoires in COVID-19. Sequenced by immunoSEQ multiplex PCR; TCRdb stores in-frame clones only, minus some. The top ten clones hold 15% to 20% of a sample with more than 90,000 clones, 82% of them seen once. Sequences were obtained from peripheral blood. The rearrangement links TRBV7-2 to TRBJ2-5; D possibly corresponds to TRBD1 (6 bases). This clonotype was sampled from an elderly man with acute or convalescent COVID-19. The CDR3 DNA sequence: TGTGCCAGCAGCTTAGATGGCAGGGGTCAAGAGACCCAGTACTTC. This translates into CASSLDGRGQETQYF.